This T cell receptor (beta chain) was recorded in a study of T-cell memory formation after mild COVID-19. The study, taken as a whole, reports: Of the contracting clones, CD4+ ones lay mainly in CM and EM, and CD8+ ones in EMRA.

This clonotype showed up just a few times. Antigen specificity is unknown. From germline, CDR1 is SGHRS and CDR2 YFSETQ. The trim removed 4 bases at V and 7 bases at J, leaving 7 bases unmatched. The length of the CDR3 is 14 residues. TCRdb reprocessed the 5' RACE reads with MiXCR, giving one entry per CDR3 protein. Found here are 300,000 to 350,000 distinct CDR3 sequences, roughly 13% of them singletons; the top ten hold approximately 21%. The receptor's source is a young man who had mild COVID-19 (a few samples of this study predate the infection). Cell type and time point are not known. V and J are TRBV5-1 and TRBJ2-2; 7 bases agree with TRBD1. The material sequenced was PBMCs or a T cell subset sorted from them (not recorded which). The CDR3 loop reads CASSTGQWDGELFF. CDR3 sequence (DNA): TGCGCCAGCAGCACGGGACAGTGGGACGGGGAGCTGTTTTTT.